This record concerns one T cell receptor (beta chain) sequence. The same CDR3 is also encoded by other DNA sequences in this sample. The data derive from a study of cytomegalovirus exposure and HLA in healthy donors. Study as a whole: Unique TCRs from HLA-typed donors, 80 million to 100 million of them, were held in an early data release.

Healthy people donating bone marrow made up the donors. The CDR3 has 14 residues. The V end lost 1 base, the J end lost 0 bases, and 6 bases lay between the germline ends. CDR1 is LNHDA, CDR2 SQIVND, per germline (reference sequence). It was with 60 Vbeta and 13 Jbeta primers that the PCR ran. Original analysis: Later analysis identified tens of millions of unique TCR beta chains, 9 million to 12 million shared. Profiling relied on immunoSEQ multiplex PCR, and the TCRdb table lists in-frame clones only, not all of them. The DNA was the basis for D and trimming; V, J and clone size are from that table. In total, the table holds 130,000 or so clones.

Sequenced: PBMCs. The sequence derives from a woman aged 60 to 75 in good health and CMV-seronegative. This chain uses TRBV19 with TRBJ1-1, with TRBD1 as a possible D gene (5 bases). CDR3 DNA sequence: TGTGCCAGTAGTATAGGCAGGGTGAACACTGAAGCTTTCTTT. It yields the protein CASSIGRVNTEAFF. Filled out from reference TRBV19 and TRBJ1-1, the complete variable domain reads DGGITQSPKYLFRKEGQNVTLSCEQNLNHDAMYWYRQDPGQGLRLIYYSQIVNDFQKGDIAEGYSVSREKKESFPLTVTSAQKNPTAFYLCASSIGRVNTEAFFGQGTRLTVV.